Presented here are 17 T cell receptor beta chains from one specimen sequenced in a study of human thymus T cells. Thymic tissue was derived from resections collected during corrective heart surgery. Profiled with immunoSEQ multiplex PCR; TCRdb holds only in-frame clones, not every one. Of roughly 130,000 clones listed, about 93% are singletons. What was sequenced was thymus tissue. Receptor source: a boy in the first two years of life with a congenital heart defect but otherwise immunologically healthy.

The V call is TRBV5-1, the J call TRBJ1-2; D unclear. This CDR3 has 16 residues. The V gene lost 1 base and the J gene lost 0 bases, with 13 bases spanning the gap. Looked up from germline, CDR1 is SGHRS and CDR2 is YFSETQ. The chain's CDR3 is CASSLKPPGTNYGYTF. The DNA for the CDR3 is TGCGCCAGCAGCTTGAAGCCTCCGGGAACTAACTATGGCTACACCTTC.

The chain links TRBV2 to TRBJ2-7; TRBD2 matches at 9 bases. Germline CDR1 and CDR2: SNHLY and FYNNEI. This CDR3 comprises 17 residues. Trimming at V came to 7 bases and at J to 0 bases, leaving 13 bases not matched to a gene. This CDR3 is CASTPKGLAGISYEQYF. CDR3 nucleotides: TGTGCCAGCACTCCGAAAGGTCTAGCGGGGATCTCCTACGAGCAGTACTTC.

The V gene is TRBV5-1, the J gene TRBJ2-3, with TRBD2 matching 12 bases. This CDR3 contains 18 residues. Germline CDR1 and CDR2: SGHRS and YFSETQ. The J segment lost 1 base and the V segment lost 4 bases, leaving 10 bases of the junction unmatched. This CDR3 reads CASSPRTSGAPGTDTQYF. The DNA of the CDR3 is TGCGCCAGCAGCCCCAGGACTAGCGGGGCCCCTGGCACAGATACGCAGTATTTT.

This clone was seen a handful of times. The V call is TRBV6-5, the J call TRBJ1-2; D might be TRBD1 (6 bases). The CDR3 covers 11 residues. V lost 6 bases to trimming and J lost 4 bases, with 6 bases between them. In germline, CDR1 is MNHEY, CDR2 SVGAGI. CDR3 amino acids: CASRQGYGYTF. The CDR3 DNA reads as TGTGCCAGCAGACAGGGCTATGGCTACACCTTC.

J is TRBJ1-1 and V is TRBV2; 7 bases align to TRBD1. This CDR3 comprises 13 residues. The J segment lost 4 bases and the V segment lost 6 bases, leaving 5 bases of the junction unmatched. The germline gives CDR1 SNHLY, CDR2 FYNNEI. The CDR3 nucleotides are TGTGCCAGCAGCGTAACAGGGGTCACTGAAGCTTTCTTT. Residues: CASSVTGVTEAFF.

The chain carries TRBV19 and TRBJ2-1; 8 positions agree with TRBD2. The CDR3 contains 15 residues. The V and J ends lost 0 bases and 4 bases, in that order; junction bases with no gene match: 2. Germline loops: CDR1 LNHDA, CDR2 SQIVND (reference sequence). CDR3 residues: CASSIDGGGYNEQFF. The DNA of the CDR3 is TGTGCCAGTAGTATAGACGGGGGGGGATACAATGAGCAGTTCTTC.

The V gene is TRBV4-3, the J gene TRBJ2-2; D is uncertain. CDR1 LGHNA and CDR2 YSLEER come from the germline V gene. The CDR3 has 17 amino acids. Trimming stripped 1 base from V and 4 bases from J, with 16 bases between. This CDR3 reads CASSQVLACRCTGELFF. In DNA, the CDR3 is TGCGCCAGCAGCCAAGTTCTGGCATGTCGTTGCACCGGGGAGCTGTTTTTT.

CDR3 amino acids: CASSYSRGNTGELFF. CDR3 DNA sequence: TGTGCCAGCAGTTACTCTAGGGGGAACACCGGGGAGCTGTTTTTT. The chain has TRBV6-5 and TRBJ2-2; a weak D match, TRBD1 (5 bases). The V and J ends lost 0 bases and 1 base respectively, with 6 bases between them. This CDR3 region has 15 residues. The germline V gene encodes CDR1 MNHEY and CDR2 SVGAGI.

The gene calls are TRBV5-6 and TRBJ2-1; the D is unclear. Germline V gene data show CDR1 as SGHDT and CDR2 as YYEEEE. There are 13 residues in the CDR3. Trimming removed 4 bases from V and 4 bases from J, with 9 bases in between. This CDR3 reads CASSPTSYNEQFF. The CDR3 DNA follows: TGTGCCAGCAGCCCTACCAGTTACAATGAGCAGTTCTTC.

The CDR3 loop is CASSLDRDNYGYTF. DNA for the CDR3: TGTGCCAGCAGCTTAGATAGGGATAACTATGGCTACACCTTC. The chain links TRBV7-2 to TRBJ1-2; D gene unclear. Trimming pared 1 base from V and 1 base from J, leaving 7 bases between. CDR1 is SGHTA and CDR2 is FQGNSA in the germline V gene. There are 14 residues in the CDR3.

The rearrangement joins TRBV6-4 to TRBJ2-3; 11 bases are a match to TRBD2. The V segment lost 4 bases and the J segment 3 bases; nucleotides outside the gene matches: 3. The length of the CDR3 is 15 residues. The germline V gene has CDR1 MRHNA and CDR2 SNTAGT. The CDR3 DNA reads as TGTGCCAGCAGTGCTCGGACTAGCGGGACAGATACGCAGTATTTT. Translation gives CASSARTSGTDTQYF.

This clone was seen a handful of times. The DNA of the CDR3 is TGTGCTAGTGGGCTACAGGGGGCAGGGGAGACCCAGTACTTC. It specifies CASGLQGAGETQYF. The chain uses TRBV12-5 and TRBJ2-5, with 9 bases that match TRBD1. From germline, CDR1 is LGHNT and CDR2 FRNRAP. This CDR3 contains 14 residues. Germline trimming cut 6 bases from V and 5 bases from J; bases unmatched to any gene: 7.

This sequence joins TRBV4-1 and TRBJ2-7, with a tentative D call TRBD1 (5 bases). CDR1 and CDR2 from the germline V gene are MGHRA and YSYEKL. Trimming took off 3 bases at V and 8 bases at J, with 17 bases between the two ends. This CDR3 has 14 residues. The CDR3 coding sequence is TGCGCCAGCAGCCATGTCTCAGGGATTCCCCAGCAGTACTTC. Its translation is CASSHVSGIPQQYF.

CDR3: CASSQELDRTDTQYF. The CDR3 nucleotides are TGCGCCAGCAGCCAAGAGCTAGACCGCACAGATACGCAGTATTTT. The chain carries TRBV4-1 and TRBJ2-3; no clear D. V lost 0 bases and J lost 1, with 8 bases in between. The CDR3 covers 15 residues. The germline gives CDR1 MGHRA, CDR2 YSYEKL.

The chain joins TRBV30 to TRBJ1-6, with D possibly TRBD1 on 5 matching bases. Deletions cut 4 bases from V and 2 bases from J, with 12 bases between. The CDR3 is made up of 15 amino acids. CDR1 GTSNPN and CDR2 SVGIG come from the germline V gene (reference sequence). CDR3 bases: TGTGCCTGGAAACCGGGGGGGACCTATAATTCACCCCTCCACTTT. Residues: CAWKPGGTYNSPLHF. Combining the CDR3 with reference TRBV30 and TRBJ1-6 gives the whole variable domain SQTIHQWPATLVQPVGSPLSLECTVEGTSNPNLYWYRQAAGRGLQLLFYSVGIGQISSEVPQNLSASRPQDRQFILSSKKLLLSDSGFYLCAWKPGGTYNSPLHFGNGTRLTVT.

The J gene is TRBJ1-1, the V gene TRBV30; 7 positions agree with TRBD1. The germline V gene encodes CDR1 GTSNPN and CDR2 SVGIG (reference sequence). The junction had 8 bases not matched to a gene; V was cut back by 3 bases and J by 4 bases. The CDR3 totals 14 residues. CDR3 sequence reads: CAWRSGGVRTEAFF. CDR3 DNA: TGTGCCTGGAGGTCAGGGGGGGTCCGCACTGAAGCTTTCTTT.

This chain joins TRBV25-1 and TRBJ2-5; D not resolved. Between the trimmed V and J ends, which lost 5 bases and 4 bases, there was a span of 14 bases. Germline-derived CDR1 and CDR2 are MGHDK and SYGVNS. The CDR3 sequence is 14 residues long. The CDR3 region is CASSYPPLGETQYF. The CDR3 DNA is TGTGCCAGCAGTTATCCCCCCCTAGGAGAGACCCAGTACTTC.